The 24 T cell receptor beta chains reported below all come from one sample, sequenced in a study of control samples from healthy donors and cancer patients. TCRdb's table, derived via immunoSEQ multiplex PCR, lists solely in-frame clones and lacks some. The sample has some 120,000 clones, approximately 88% seen once; the top ten hold 40%. The source material was blood. These receptors were collected from a man aged 50-60 years in good health.

J is TRBJ1-1 and V is TRBV30; tentative D call: TRBD1 (6 bases). Between the trimmed V and J ends, which lost 2 bases and 1 base, there was a span of 8 bases. The length of the CDR3 is 13 residues. CDR1 is GTSNPN and CDR2 is SVGIG in the germline V gene (reference sequence). The CDR3 is CAWSPGANTEAFF. CDR3 bases: TGTGCCTGGAGTCCGGGGGCGAACACTGAAGCTTTCTTT.

V is TRBV18 and J is TRBJ1-1, with 10 bases aligning to TRBD1. V trimming: 2 bases; J trimming: 3 bases; junction bases outside the gene matches: 0. Germline assignment: CDR1 KGHSH and CDR2 LQKENI. This CDR3 has 14 residues. This CDR3 reads CASSPGTGDTEAFF. The CDR3 nucleotides read TGTGCCAGCTCACCAGGGACAGGGGACACTGAAGCTTTCTTT.

This chain uses TRBV6-6 with TRBJ1-2; D is uncertain. This CDR3 is 12 amino acids long. Germline V gene data show CDR1 as MNHNY and CDR2 as SVGAGI (reference sequence). The ends were cut back, 8 bases at V and 3 bases at J, with 10 bases in the middle. CDR3 bases: TGTGCCAGCTCTCAGGACGACTATGGCTACACCTTC. This encodes CASSQDDYGYTF.

J is TRBJ1-5 and V is TRBV10-2; 9 nucleotides line up with TRBD1. Germline trimming cut 2 bases from V and 4 bases from J; bases unmatched to any gene: 6. Germline values: CDR1 WSHSY, CDR2 SAAADI. CDR3 length: 16 amino acids. CDR3 protein: CASSEPGTGPNQPQHF. The CDR3 nucleotides are TGCGCCAGCAGTGAGCCCGGGACAGGGCCAAATCAGCCCCAGCATTTT.

The chain carries TRBV9 and TRBJ1-1, with TRBD1 matching over 10 bases. V was clipped by 0 bases and J by 0 bases; unmatched bases: 8. CDR3 length: 18 amino acids. Germline V lookup: CDR1 SGDLS, CDR2 YYNGEE. The CDR3 sequence: CASSVAPRTGGMNTEAFF. DNA for the CDR3: TGTGCCAGCAGCGTAGCCCCTCGGACAGGGGGGATGAACACTGAAGCTTTCTTT.

The V call is TRBV6-5, the J call TRBJ2-7; 8 bases map to TRBD1. This CDR3 is built from 15 residues. Germline V CDR1 and CDR2: MNHEY, SVGAGI. Trimming removed 6 bases from V and 5 bases from J; junction bases left unmatched: 12. The CDR3 nucleotides are TGTGCCAGCAGCCTTAGTACAGGGGGAGTCCACGAGCAGTACTTC. Its protein product is CASSLSTGGVHEQYF.

As for this clone: At the DNA level, this CDR3 is encoded by other sequences in the same sample as well. The rearrangement links TRBV5-1 to TRBJ1-1; 8 bases map to TRBD1. The germline V gene has CDR1 SGHRS and CDR2 YFSETQ. V lost 2 bases to trimming and J lost 3 bases; unmatched junction nucleotides: 0. The CDR3 is 13 residues long. CDR3 residues: CASSLQGDTEAFF. CDR3 nucleotides: TGCGCCAGCAGCTTACAGGGGGACACTGAAGCTTTCTTT.

The chain carries TRBV10-3 and TRBJ1-3, with 8 bases identical to TRBD1. In germline, CDR1 is ENHRY, CDR2 SYGVKD. J gave up 1 base and V 2 bases, and 4 bases lay outside the gene matches. This CDR3 has 16 amino acids. Here the CDR3 DNA reads TGTGCCATCAGTGAGCCGGGACAGGTTTCTGGAAACACCATATATTTT. Residues: CAISEPGQVSGNTIYF.

The chain joins TRBV27 to TRBJ1-6; TRBD1 matches at 8 bases. CDR1 and CDR2 (germline): MNHEY, SMNVEV (reference sequence). CDR3 length equals 14 residues. The V and J ends lost 8 bases and 7 bases, in that order; junction bases with no gene match: 7. CDR3 sequence: CASRTTGVNSPLHF. The CDR3 nucleotides read TGTGCCAGCCGAACGACAGGGGTAAATTCACCCCTCCACTTT.

The genes are TRBV3-1 (or the pseudogene TRBV3-2) and TRBJ1-4; possibly TRBD1 for D (5 bases). This CDR3 contains 13 residues. CDR1 and CDR2 (germline): LGHDT, YNNKEL (reference sequence). Between the trimmed V and J ends, which lost 4 bases and 15 bases, there was a span of 18 bases. CDR3 in amino acids: CASSPPGVRPMFF. For the CDR3, the DNA is TGTGCCAGCAGCCCCCCGGGGGTAAGGCCCATGTTTTTT.

The CDR3, as DNA: TGCAGCGTTGATCAGAGCCAGGGAGGAACTGAAGCTTTCTTT. Protein: CSVDQSQGGTEAFF. This chain uses TRBV29-1 with TRBJ1-1, with D perhaps TRBD1 (5 bases). The CDR3 length is 14 residues. Germline V gene data show CDR1 as SQVTM and CDR2 as ANQGSEA. Trimming shortened V by 3 bases and J by 5 bases, and 16 bases separated the two germline ends.

This chain uses TRBV7-2 with TRBJ2-5, with 7 positions matching TRBD2. CDR3 length: 15 residues. Looked up from germline, CDR1 is SGHTA and CDR2 is FQGNSA. Losses at the gene ends were 1 base for V and 6 bases for J; bases not matched to a gene: 8. CDR3 bases: TGTGCCAGCAGCTTAGGCCCTACTAGCGAGAAGACCCAGTACTTC. As protein: CASSLGPTSEKTQYF.

This chain uses TRBV7-2 with TRBJ1-3; 10 positions agree with TRBD1. V was clipped by 5 bases and J by 6 bases; unmatched bases: 7. The CDR3 sequence is 15 residues long. Germline CDR1 reads SGHTA; CDR2 reads FQGNSA. CDR3 bases: TGTGCCAGCAGCCCCCAGACAGGGGGCACAAACACCATATATTTT. As protein: CASSPQTGGTNTIYF.

V and J are TRBV3-1 (or the pseudogene TRBV3-2) and TRBJ2-7; 7 bases map to TRBD1. CDR3 length equals 14 residues. With V trimmed by 1 base and J by 2 bases, 2 bases remained unmatched. Germline V gene lookup returns CDR1 LGHDT and CDR2 YNNKEL (reference sequence). CDR3 residues: CASSQGQGTYEQYF. The CDR3 DNA reads as TGTGCCAGCAGCCAAGGACAGGGCACCTACGAGCAGTACTTC.

The V call is TRBV6-5, the J call TRBJ2-5, with D uncertain. The CDR3 is 14 amino acids. The germline V and J ends were trimmed by 1 base and 1 base, with 7 bases remaining between them. CDR1 MNHEY and CDR2 SVGAGI come from the germline V gene. CDR3 nucleotide sequence: TGTGCCAGCAGTTACTTAGCCGGCCAAGAGACCCAGTACTTC. Protein: CASSYLAGQETQYF.

J is TRBJ2-5 and V is TRBV2; TRBD2 matches at 7 bases. Germline V gives CDR1 SNHLY, CDR2 FYNNEI. CDR3 length: 13 amino acids. Trimming cost V 9 bases and J 1 base; bases outside gene matches: 5. CDR3 sequence (DNA): TGTGCCAGTCGACTAGCAAGCCAAGAGACCCAGTACTTC. This translates into CASRLASQETQYF.

The chain uses TRBV24-1 and TRBJ2-5, with D possibly TRBD1 on 6 matching bases. The CDR3 contains 14 residues. Germline V lookup: CDR1 KGHDR, CDR2 SFDVKD. Trimming stripped 4 bases from V and 6 bases from J, with 14 bases between. The DNA of the CDR3 is TGTGCCACCAGTGACCCACAGGGCGCTCAGACCCAGTACTTC. This codes for CATSDPQGAQTQYF.

V is TRBV18 and J is TRBJ1-5, with D possibly being TRBD1 (6 bases). Between the trimmed V and J ends, which lost 0 bases and 0 bases, there was a span of 9 bases. In germline, CDR1 is KGHSH, CDR2 LQKENI. CDR3 size: 16 residues. CDR3 in amino acids: CASSPPGHPSNQPQHF. As DNA, the CDR3 is TGTGCCAGCTCACCACCGGGACATCCTAGCAATCAGCCCCAGCATTTT.

This clone was seen once. V and J are TRBV2 and TRBJ2-7, with a possible D match to TRBD1 (5 bases). V was trimmed by 2 bases and J by 0 bases, leaving 11 bases between them. The CDR3 is made up of 15 amino acids. Germline CDR1 and CDR2: SNHLY and FYNNEI. The CDR3: CASSELPDNSYEQYF. Written as DNA, the CDR3 is TGTGCCAGCAGTGAACTGCCGGACAACTCCTACGAGCAGTACTTC.

The chain couples TRBV18 to TRBJ1-2, with D uncertain. V was clipped by 3 bases and J by 2 bases, with 10 bases between them. Germline V gives CDR1 KGHSH, CDR2 LQKENI. The CDR3 loop spans 14 amino acids. The chain's CDR3 is CASSPTEQNYGYTF. The DNA of the CDR3 is TGTGCCAGCTCACCCACAGAGCAGAACTATGGCTACACCTTC. Looking up the rest from reference TRBV18 and TRBJ1-2 gives the full variable domain: NAGVMQNPRHLVRRRGQEARLRCSPMKGHSHVYWYRQLPEEGLKFMVYLQKENIIDESGMPKERFSAEFPKEGPSILRIQQVVRGDSAAYFCASSPTEQNYGYTFGSGTRLTVV.

The chain combines TRBV4-2 with TRBJ2-6, with 7 bases lining up with TRBD1. CDR3 length: 15 residues. With 5 bases clipped from V and 2 bases from J, the junction kept 3 bases outside the gene matches. Per the germline V gene, CDR1 is LGHNA and CDR2 is YNFKEQ. The CDR3 region is CASSDQGAGANVLTF. CDR3 bases: TGTGCCAGCAGCGATCAGGGGGCTGGGGCCAACGTCCTGACTTTC.

The CDR3 sequence is CASSLAGPSTDTQYF. CDR3 sequence (DNA): TGTGCCAGCAGCTTGGCGGGGCCTAGCACAGATACGCAGTATTTT. The chain is built from TRBV5-4 and TRBJ2-3, with D possibly being TRBD1 or TRBD2 (5 bases each). V lost 0 bases to trimming and J lost 0 bases, with 8 bases between them. There are 15 residues in the CDR3. Germline assignment: CDR1 SGHNT and CDR2 YYREEE (reference sequence).

The table lists this clone with a count of one. This chain connects TRBV7-2 to TRBJ2-2, with D possibly TRBD1 on 5 matching bases. Germline assignment: CDR1 SGHTA and CDR2 FQGNSA. The V end lost 5 bases, the J end lost 1 base, and 14 bases lay between the germline ends. There are 16 residues in the CDR3. CDR3 coding DNA: TGTGCCAGCAGCCCAGACAGCGCTGTGAACACCGGGGAGCTGTTTTTT. Encoded protein: CASSPDSAVNTGELFF.

The chain uses TRBV5-8 and TRBJ2-3; no clear D. The CDR3 spans 15 residues. Trimming cost V 7 bases and J 2 bases, with 17 bases left between them. Germline V gene data show CDR1 as SGHTS and CDR2 as YDEGEE. The CDR3 sequence: CASLAMPPLTDTQYF. DNA of the CDR3: TGTGCCAGCTTAGCTATGCCTCCTCTCACAGATACGCAGTATTTT. Using reference TRBV5-8 and TRBJ2-3 for the parts outside the CDR3, the full variable domain is EAGVTQSPTHLIKTRGQQATLRCSPISGHTSVYWYQQALGLGLQFLLWYDEGEERNRGNFPPRFSGRQFPNYSSELNVNALELEDSALYLCASLAMPPLTDTQYFGPGTRLTVL.